This TCR beta chain originates from a study of low-dose radiotherapy and immunotherapy resistance in tumors. For the study at large: The study delivered 0.5 Gy per fraction every 2 weeks to Cohort 1, totaling 6.5 Gy. Per fraction, Cohort 2 was given 1 Gy every two weeks, accumulating a total of 13 Gy over 26 weeks. The drug cyclophosphamide was given into a vein at 200 mg/m2 every two weeks, one day before radiation and immunotherapy.

TRAV- and TRBV-specific primers, spanning alpha and beta chains, primed first-strand cDNA. For amplifying TCRs, the PCR ran for approximately 18 cycles with Phusion, which was used together with a constant-region primer and the adapter on the V primers. With in vitro transcription, the isolated mRNA was amplified. TCRdb processed the reads anew with MiXCR; each CDR3 protein has one entry. The sample records over 65,000 distinct CDR3 sequences, 15% to 20% being singletons. The sample's time point: before trial treatment. The germline V and J ends were trimmed by 4 bases and 3 bases, with 25 bases remaining between them. This CDR3 region has 18 residues. Germline lookup yields CDR1 SGHRS and CDR2 YFSETQ. This clonotype was found a few times.

Here the sequenced sample was PBMCs, taken before treatment. The chain carries TRBV5-1 and TRBJ1-1; tentatively, D is TRBD1 (5 bases). The source is a male donor with prostate cancer. The CDR3 reads CASSARSGEGYVDTEAFF. The CDR3 nucleotides read TGCGCCAGCAGCGCGAGGTCGGGGGAGGGGTACGTGGACACTGAAGCTTTCTTT.